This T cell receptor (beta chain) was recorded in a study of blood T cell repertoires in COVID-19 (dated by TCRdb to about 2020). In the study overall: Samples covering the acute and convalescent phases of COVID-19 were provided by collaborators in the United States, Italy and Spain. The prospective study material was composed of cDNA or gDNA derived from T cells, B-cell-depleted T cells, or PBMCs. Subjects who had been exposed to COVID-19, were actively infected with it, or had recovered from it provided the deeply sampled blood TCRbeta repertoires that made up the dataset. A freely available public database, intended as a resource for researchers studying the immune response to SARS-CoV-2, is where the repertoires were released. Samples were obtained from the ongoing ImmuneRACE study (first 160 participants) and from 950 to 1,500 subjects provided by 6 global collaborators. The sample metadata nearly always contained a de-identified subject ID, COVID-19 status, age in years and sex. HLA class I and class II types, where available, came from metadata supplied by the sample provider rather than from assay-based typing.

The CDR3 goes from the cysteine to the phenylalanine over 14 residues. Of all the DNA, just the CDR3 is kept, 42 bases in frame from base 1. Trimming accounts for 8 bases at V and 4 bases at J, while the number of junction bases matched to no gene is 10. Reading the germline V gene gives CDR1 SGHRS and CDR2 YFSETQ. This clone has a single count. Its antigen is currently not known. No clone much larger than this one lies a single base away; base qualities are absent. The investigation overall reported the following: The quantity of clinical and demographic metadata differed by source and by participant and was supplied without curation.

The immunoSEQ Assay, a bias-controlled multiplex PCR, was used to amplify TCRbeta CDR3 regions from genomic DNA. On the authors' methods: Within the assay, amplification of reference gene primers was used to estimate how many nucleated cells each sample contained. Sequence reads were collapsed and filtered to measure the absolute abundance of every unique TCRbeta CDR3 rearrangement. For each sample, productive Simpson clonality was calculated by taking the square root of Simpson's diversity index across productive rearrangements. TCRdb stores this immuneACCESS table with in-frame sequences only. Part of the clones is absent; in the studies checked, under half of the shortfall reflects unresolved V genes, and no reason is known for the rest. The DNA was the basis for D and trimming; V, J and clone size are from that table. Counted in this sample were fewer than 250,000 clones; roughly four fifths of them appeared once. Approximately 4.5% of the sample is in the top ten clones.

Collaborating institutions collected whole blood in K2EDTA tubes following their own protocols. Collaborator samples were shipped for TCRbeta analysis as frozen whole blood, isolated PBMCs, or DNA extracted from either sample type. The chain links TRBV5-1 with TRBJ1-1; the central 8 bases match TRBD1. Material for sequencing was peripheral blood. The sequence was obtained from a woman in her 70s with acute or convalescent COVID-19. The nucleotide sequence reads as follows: TGCGCCAGTCGACCCAGGACAGGGCGCACTGAAGCTTTCTTT. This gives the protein CASRPRTGRTEAFF.